This TCR beta chain emerged from a study of CD8 T cells in ankylosing spondylitis. The germline V gene encodes CDR1 SGHRS and CDR2 YFSETQ. Germline trimming cut 3 bases from V and 0 bases from J; bases unmatched to any gene: 3. This CDR3 contains 16 residues. Study-wide results and limits: A subset of motif variants has previously been described in the synovial fluid and blood of reactive arthritis. Several highly homologous variants made up a TCR beta motif, and this motif appeared characteristic of ankylosing spondylitis blood.

The sample holds many counts of this clonotype. Its specificity is not known. Library preparation for TCR beta used quantitative 5'-RACE with molecular barcodes. Using its own MiXCR run on the 5' RACE reads, TCRdb lists one record per CDR3 protein. Altogether 200,000 or so distinct CDR3 sequences are present, 10% to 15% being singletons, with the ten largest covering more than 9.5%. The sample comprised blood, either unsorted or a sorted T cell fraction (not recorded which). The clonotype was recovered from a female donor with ankylosing spondylitis or in good health (not recorded which). The chain combines TRBV5-1 with TRBJ2-5, with 12 bases lining up with TRBD1. The CDR3 bases are TGCGCCAGCAGCTCCGGGACAGGGGGCTACCAAGAGACCCAGTACTTC. Amino acids: CASSSGTGGYQETQYF.